This T cell receptor beta chain was recorded in a study of early T cells in non-severe SARS-CoV-2 infection. This CDR3 contains 13 residues. CDR1 SGHDT and CDR2 YYEEEE come from the germline V gene. The germline V and J ends were trimmed by 4 bases and 5 bases, with 12 bases remaining between them. Each CDR3 protein gets one entry after TCRdb re-called the 5' RACE reads with MiXCR. The table shows 70,000 to 80,000 distinct CDR3 sequences, with under 15% occurring only once. Material: whole blood, obtained at baseline. The chain uses TRBV5-6 and TRBJ1-2; D ambiguous. The clonotype comes from an adult who was a healthcare worker with PCR-confirmed SARS-CoV-2 infection or an uninfected control (not recorded which). CDR3 protein: CASSPPGVYGYTF. In DNA form, the CDR3 reads TGTGCCAGCAGCCCCCCAGGCGTGTATGGCTACACCTTC.